Below are 28 T cell receptor beta chains sequenced from a single sample in a study of Ad26.COV2.S vaccination and SARS-CoV-2 variants. The treatment here: over 15 received Ad26.COV2.S at low or high dose, single or two shots; roughly five received placebo; per-sample allocation not given. Collection of samples fell on day 63 after the first vaccine or placebo injection. Sequenced by immunoSEQ multiplex PCR; TCRdb stores in-frame clones only, minus some. The profile shows some 420,000 clones, 70% to 90% of them singletons. Sample: peripheral blood, taken in a trial of Ad26.COV2.S vaccine versus placebo. The receptors here all came from a person between 18 and 59 years old who received the Ad26.COV2.S COVID-19 vaccine or a placebo.

The rearrangement uses TRBV28 and TRBJ1-4; D gene ambiguous. The CDR3 covers 12 residues. Germline V gene sequence: CDR1 MDHEN, CDR2 SYDVKM. V lost 3 bases and J 8 bases, leaving 7 bases between the germline ends. The CDR3 region has the DNA TGTGCCAGCAGTTTTCTACTCGAAAAACTGTTTTTT. This gives the protein CASSFLLEKLFF.

The chain is built from TRBV7-9 and TRBJ1-1; D remains ambiguous. The ends were cut back, 7 bases at V and 6 bases at J, with 18 bases in the middle. Per germline, CDR1 SEHNR and CDR2 FQNEAQ (reference sequence). This CDR3 contains 14 residues. The CDR3 DNA reads TGTGCCAGCACCATGCCGGATGTCGGGGCTGAAGCTTTCTTT. Amino acids: CASTMPDVGAEAFF.

The chain employs TRBV29-1 and TRBJ1-1, with TRBD1 matching over 7 bases. CDR1 SQVTM and CDR2 ANQGSEA come from the germline V gene. CDR3 length: 13 amino acids. The V and J ends lost 7 bases and 1 base, in that order; junction bases with no gene match: 6. The CDR3, as DNA: TGCAGCGCCCGCGGGACAGCGAACACTGAAGCTTTCTTT. Translating it yields CSARGTANTEAFF.

This clone was counted only a few times. V is TRBV19 and J is TRBJ1-4; D is unresolved. There are 13 residues in the CDR3. Per the germline V gene, CDR1 is LNHDA and CDR2 is SQIVND (reference sequence). Deletions cut 5 bases from V and 6 bases from J, with 10 bases between. CDR3 bases: TGTGCCAGTAGTCCCCGAATGGATGAAAAACTGTTTTTT. This codes for CASSPRMDEKLFF. Looking up the rest from reference TRBV19 and TRBJ1-4 gives the full variable domain: DGGITQSPKYLFRKEGQNVTLSCEQNLNHDAMYWYRQDPGQGLRLIYYSQIVNDFQKGDIAEGYSVSREKKESFPLTVTSAQKNPTAFYLCASSPRMDEKLFFGSGTQLSVL.

This clone was picked up a small number of times. The J gene is TRBJ1-5, the V gene TRBV27; D remains ambiguous. The CDR3 loop spans 14 amino acids. Germline loops: CDR1 MNHEY, CDR2 SMNVEV (reference sequence). Trimming stripped 0 bases from V and 1 base from J, with 4 bases between. CDR3 in DNA: TGTGCCAGCAGTTTATCAGGGAGCAATCAGCCCCAGCATTTT. Protein product: CASSLSGSNQPQHF.

This chain uses TRBV5-1 with TRBJ2-5; 7 nucleotides align to TRBD2. The CDR3 length is 16 residues. Germline CDR1 SGHRS, CDR2 YFSETQ. Trimming at V came to 0 bases and at J to 1 base, leaving 6 bases not matched to a gene. CDR3 sequence (DNA): TGCGCCAGCAGCTTGGCTCAGTCGGGGGGCCAAGAGACCCAGTACTTC. The encoded protein is CASSLAQSGGQETQYF.

Turning to this clone: Other DNA sequences in this sample translate to the same CDR3. The chain has TRBV5-1 and TRBJ1-1, with D perhaps TRBD1 (6 bases). The CDR3 is made up of 13 amino acids. The V gene lost 2 bases and the J gene lost 3 bases, with 8 bases spanning the gap. Germline V gives CDR1 SGHRS, CDR2 YFSETQ. In DNA form, the CDR3 reads TGCGCCAGCAGCTTATCAGGGGACACTGAAGCTTTCTTT. It specifies CASSLSGDTEAFF.

This sequence joins TRBV6-1 and TRBJ2-5, with TRBD1 matching 8 bases. This CDR3 is 16 amino acids long. V was pared by 4 bases and J by 7 bases, with 14 bases of the junction left unmatched. Germline V gene data show CDR1 as MNHNS and CDR2 as SASEGT. CDR3 sequence: CASSVILGVGQGTQYF. In DNA, the CDR3 is TGTGCCAGCAGTGTTATCTTAGGTGTAGGACAGGGGACCCAGTACTTC.

The rearrangement joins TRBV7-3 to TRBJ2-3, with D perhaps TRBD2 (6 bases). The CDR3 spans 16 residues. In germline, CDR1 is SGHTA, CDR2 FQGTGA. V was trimmed by 2 bases and J by 3 bases, leaving 15 bases between them. Here the CDR3 DNA reads TGTGCCAGCAGCTTAGGACTAAACCAATGGACAGATACGCAGTATTTT. This encodes CASSLGLNQWTDTQYF.

The chain's CDR3 is CASSTETGPRVKPQHF. The CDR3 coding sequence is TGTGCCAGTAGTACCGAGACAGGGCCCCGAGTAAAGCCCCAGCATTTT. This chain uses TRBV19 with TRBJ1-5; 7 bases map to TRBD1. The J segment lost 8 bases and the V segment lost 4 bases, leaving 14 bases of the junction unmatched. Germline lookup yields CDR1 LNHDA and CDR2 SQIVND (reference sequence). The CDR3 length is 16 residues.

The chain links TRBV11-2 to TRBJ2-2, with 7 nucleotides matching TRBD1. The germline V gene has CDR1 SGHAT and CDR2 FQNNGV. With 1 base clipped from V and 6 bases from J, the junction kept 14 bases outside the gene matches. This CDR3 is 18 amino acids long. The CDR3 DNA follows: TGTGCCAGCAGCTTAGCTTTTACGAGACAGGGTCTCGCCGGGGAGCTGTTTTTT. Encoded protein: CASSLAFTRQGLAGELFF.

This clone was seen a handful of times. J is TRBJ2-7 and V is TRBV6-2 or TRBV6-3; D is perhaps TRBD2 (7 bases). Germline values: CDR1 MNHEY, CDR2 SVGEGT. The CDR3 covers 15 residues. Trimming removed 7 bases at V and 3 bases at J, with 19 bases between. The DNA of the CDR3 is TGTGCCAGCAACCCCGGGTTGGGGGGGCTCTACGAGCAGTACTTC. This encodes CASNPGLGGLYEQYF.

Only a few counts were recorded for this clone. This rearrangement joins TRBV7-6 to TRBJ2-1; unclear D gene. Trimming cost V 1 base and J 15 bases, with 13 bases left between them. This CDR3 has 12 amino acids. Germline V gene data show CDR1 as SGHVS and CDR2 as FNYEAQ. The DNA for the CDR3 is TGTGCCAGCAGCTTAGGAGGCAGATTCTTGTTCTTC. Translating it yields CASSLGGRFLFF. The variable domain in full, with the rest retrieved from reference TRBV7-6 and TRBJ2-1, is GAGVSQSPRYKVTKRGQDVALRCDPISGHVSLYWYRQALGQGPEFLTYFNYEAQQDKSGLPNDRFSAERPEGSISTLTIQRTEQRDSAMYRCASSLGGRFLFFGPGTRLTVL.

V is TRBV7-9 and J is TRBJ2-3; D uncertain. V was shortened by 2 bases and J by 4 bases, with 13 bases between the two germline ends. Germline V gene data show CDR1 as SEHNR and CDR2 as FQNEAQ (reference sequence). The CDR3 covers 15 residues. The CDR3 is CASSLITARSDTQYF. As DNA, the CDR3 is TGTGCCAGCAGCTTAATCACAGCGCGGTCAGATACGCAGTATTTT.

This clone was counted between two and nine times. The chain uses TRBV5-1 and TRBJ2-2; D possibly matches TRBD1 or TRBD2 (5 bases each). Between the trimmed V and J ends, which lost 6 bases and 5 bases, there was a span of 11 bases. CDR1 is SGHRS, CDR2 YFSETQ, per germline. The CDR3 consists of 13 residues. For the CDR3, the DNA is TGCGCCAGCAATAGGGACGGGACCGGGGAGCTGTTTTTT. The encoded protein is CASNRDGTGELFF.

This chain connects TRBV7-5 to TRBJ1-1; no check of the table's D call, TRBD1, against the DNA was made. TRBV7-5 counts as a pseudogene. CDR3 length: 15 residues. CDR3 coding DNA: TGTGTCAGAAGCTTGACAGGGGCGATGAACACTGAAGCTTTCTTT. It translates to CVRSLTGAMNTEAFF.

This chain connects TRBV2 to TRBJ2-5, with D possibly TRBD2 on 5 matching bases. CDR1 is SNHLY and CDR2 is FYNNEI in the germline V gene. This CDR3 has 13 amino acids. The V end lost 10 bases, the J end lost 5 bases, and 17 bases lay between the germline ends. CDR3 region: CATETHSGETQYF. The CDR3 DNA follows: TGTGCCACTGAGACTCATTCGGGGGAGACCCAGTACTTC. Complete variable domain (other parts from reference TRBV2 and TRBJ2-5): EPEVTQTPSHQVTQMGQEVILRCVPISNHLYFYWYRQILGQKVEFLVSFYNNEISEKSEIFDDQFSVERPDGSNFTLKIRSTKLEDSAMYFCATETHSGETQYFGPGTRLLVL.

The gene calls are TRBV7-9 and TRBJ2-7, with D perhaps TRBD2 (5 bases). The V gene lost 3 bases and the J gene lost 3 bases, with 9 bases spanning the gap. CDR3 length: 13 residues. Germline lookup yields CDR1 SEHNR and CDR2 FQNEAQ (reference sequence). The CDR3 loop reads CASSLGSFYEQYF. In nucleotides, the CDR3 is TGTGCCAGCAGCTTGGGGAGTTTCTACGAGCAGTACTTC.

The chain carries TRBV30 and TRBJ1-1; D uncertain. Trimming took off 2 bases at V and 8 bases at J, with 15 bases between the two ends. Germline V gene lookup returns CDR1 GTSNPN and CDR2 SVGIG (reference sequence). The CDR3 spans 13 residues. The CDR3, as DNA: TGTGCCTGGAGTCTGGACCGAGGGAACGAAGCTTTCTTT. As protein: CAWSLDRGNEAFF.

V gene TRBV29-1 combines with J gene TRBJ2-1; D ambiguous. CDR1 and CDR2 from the germline V gene are SQVTM and ANQGSEA. The CDR3 contains 11 residues. V lost 2 bases to trimming and J lost 10 bases, with 9 bases between them. The CDR3 here is CSVELAGEQFF. CDR3 nucleotide sequence: TGCAGCGTTGAACTTGCTGGGGAGCAGTTCTTC.

This sequence joins TRBV27 and TRBJ2-5, with 8 nucleotides matching TRBD2. The CDR3 extends over 16 amino acids. The J segment lost 5 bases and the V segment lost 0 bases, leaving 8 bases of the junction unmatched. Germline assignment: CDR1 MNHEY and CDR2 SMNVEV (reference sequence). The CDR3 spells CASSLSFSGVGETQYF. The CDR3 bases are TGTGCCAGCAGTTTATCGTTTAGCGGGGTTGGTGAGACCCAGTACTTC.

This rearrangement joins TRBV11-2 to TRBJ2-3; TRBD1 matches 12 bases. J lost 3 bases, V lost 1 base, and 11 bases had no gene match. Germline CDR1 is SGHAT and CDR2 is FQNNGV. This CDR3 spans 19 amino acids. The CDR3 bases are TGTGCCAGCAGCTTAGGCTGGGACAGGGGGCGCGAATTTACAGATACGCAGTATTTT. As protein: CASSLGWDRGREFTDTQYF.

The chain employs TRBV29-1 and TRBJ1-2; the D is unclear. CDR3 length: 11 residues. Germline-derived CDR1 and CDR2 are SQVTM and ANQGSEA. Deletions cut 2 bases from V and 8 bases from J, with 9 bases between. CDR3 DNA: TGCAGCGTTGAATCGGGGAACGGCTACACCTTC. Its translation: CSVESGNGYTF.

Turning to this clone: Mismatch with germline at one junction end may stem from a read error. Additional DNA sequences in this sample encode the identical CDR3. The chain has TRBV29-1 and TRBJ2-7; 8 positions match TRBD2. The length of the CDR3 is 14 residues. The V gene's germline CDR1 is SQVTM and CDR2 ANQGSEA. As DNA, the CDR3 is TGCAGCTTCCTCGGGGGGGCCTCTCCCAACGAGCAGTACTTT. Translating gives CSFLGGASPNEQYF.

The chain has TRBV6-2 or TRBV6-3 and TRBJ1-2; D is undetermined. The length of the CDR3 is 14 residues. Per germline, CDR1 MNHEY and CDR2 SVGEGT. V was clipped by 5 bases and J by 3 bases, with 13 bases between them. The CDR3, as DNA: TGTGCCAGCAGTCCCACCGTGGGAGACTATGGCTACACCTTC. It is translated as CASSPTVGDYGYTF.

This rearrangement joins TRBV6-2 or TRBV6-3 to TRBJ1-5; D uncertain. This CDR3 comprises 14 residues. V shed 0 bases and J shed 5 bases, with 8 bases lying between them. Germline V gene sequence: CDR1 MNHEY, CDR2 SVGEGT. CDR3 region: CASSYSSKYQPQHF. The CDR3 DNA reads TGTGCCAGCAGTTACTCGTCCAAATATCAGCCCCAGCATTTT.

The CDR3 protein is CASSFLQLDTDTQYF. The DNA for the CDR3 is TGTGCCAGCAGTTTCCTTCAATTGGACACAGATACGCAGTATTTT. This chain uses TRBV27 with TRBJ2-3, with D unclear. V lost 3 bases and J lost 2, with 12 bases in between. The germline gives CDR1 MNHEY, CDR2 SMNVEV (reference sequence). The CDR3 is 15 amino acids.

V usage is TRBV10-3 and J usage is TRBJ2-7, with unresolved D. Germline CDR1 is ENHRY and CDR2 is SYGVKD. The germline V and J ends were trimmed by 2 bases and 3 bases, with 5 bases remaining between them. CDR3 length: 12 residues. Here the CDR3 DNA reads TGTGCCATCAGTGAGGGAGACTACGAGCAGTACTTC. Its protein is CAISEGDYEQYF.